These 2 T cell receptor beta chains were all obtained from the same sample, sequenced in a study of graft-versus-host responses after intestinal transplantation. Using immunoSEQ multiplex PCR, the repertoire was profiled, and TCRdb retains in-frame clones only, with some absent. Altogether about 88,000 clones are present, 85% to 95% being singletons, with the ten largest covering approximately 0.35%. No antigen has been assigned to these receptors. The sequencing used unstimulated CD4+ T cells sorted from spleen or lymph node cells, collected before transplant. The receptor set was obtained from a human donor who was the organ donor for an intestinal transplant.

V is TRBV5-1 and J is TRBJ2-1; possible D gene TRBD2, 7 bases. This CDR3 is built from 14 residues. Deletions cut 7 bases from V and 7 bases from J, with 18 bases between. The germline V gene has CDR1 SGHRS and CDR2 YFSETQ. CDR3 coding DNA: TGCGCCAGCGGATTTGGGGGAGGGGGAAATGAGCAGTTCTTC. It codes for CASGFGGGGNEQFF.

V gene TRBV5-1 combines with J gene TRBJ1-6; 9 nucleotides agree with TRBD1. Germline CDR1 is SGHRS and CDR2 is YFSETQ. Unmatched junction bases numbered 8, after V lost 0 bases and J lost 13 bases. The CDR3 contains 15 residues. CDR3 residues: CASSLATGTGRPLHF. For the CDR3, the DNA is TGCGCCAGCAGCTTGGCTACCGGGACAGGGAGGCCCCTCCACTTT.